This T cell receptor (beta chain) was profiled in a study of cytomegalovirus exposure and HLA in healthy donors. Study outcomes and limitations: Associated with cytomegalovirus, according to the listing, were 150 to 200 TCR beta chains. In a later analysis, 16,951 TCR beta sequences were associated with HLA alleles at 0.05 false discovery rate. The HLA-A and HLA-B alleles of most subjects were reportedly predicted accurately from TCR beta sequences.

Of note for this clone: The antigen remains undetermined.

The PCR made use of 60 Vbeta and 13 Jbeta primers. Measured with immunoSEQ multiplex PCR; TCRdb has only the in-frame clones, and not every one. The table includes over 150,000 clones, roughly 80% detected once. The TCR originated in a male donor in good health and CMV-seronegative. Sequencing was performed on PBMCs.

For the CDR3, the DNA is TGTGCCAGTAGTGGGGGGGACTCCTGGGGGTCCACAGATACGCAGTATTTT. This sequence encodes CASSGGDSWGSTDTQYF. The chain couples TRBV19 to TRBJ2-3; 7 bases are shared with TRBD2. V was pared by 5 bases and J by 2 bases, with 13 bases of the junction left unmatched. Germline V gene sequence: CDR1 LNHDA, CDR2 SQIVND (reference sequence). This CDR3 is 17 amino acids long.